A single sample is the source of the 29 T cell receptor beta chains below, sequenced in a study of cytomegalovirus exposure and HLA in healthy donors. Produced via immunoSEQ multiplex PCR; TCRdb's table is partial and in-frame only. Of under 250,000 clones listed, more than 75% are singletons. The material sequenced was PBMCs. The receptors derive from a woman aged 18-29 years in good health and CMV-seropositive.

Comment on this clone: It is unclear where the CDR3 begins or ends on the DNA, so no DNA is shown, and the CDR3 is as TCRdb lists it. This rearrangement joins TRBV12-2 to TRBJ2-7; the D call TRBD2 from the table was never checked on the DNA. TRBV12-2 is a recognized pseudogene. 15 amino acids form the CDR3, both terminal residues included. CDR3 loop: CASRPVAGGTYEQYF.

The count of this clone is one. J is TRBJ2-1 and V is TRBV7-8; D is undetermined. Trimming took off 5 bases at V and 2 bases at J, with 16 bases between the two ends. The CDR3 is made up of 16 amino acids. In germline, CDR1 is SGHVS, CDR2 FQNEAQ. CDR3 residues: CASSPRRWITYNEQFF. The CDR3 bases are TGTGCCAGCAGCCCCCGGCGGTGGATAACCTACAATGAGCAGTTCTTC.

The chain links TRBV28 to TRBJ1-1; D ambiguous. Trimming took 6 bases from V and 0 from J, leaving 5 bases between them. This CDR3 is built from 12 residues. Germline CDR1 and CDR2: MDHEN and SYDVKM. This chain's CDR3 is CASRPMNTEAFF. The CDR3 nucleotides read TGTGCCAGCAGACCTATGAACACTGAAGCTTTCTTT.

The gene calls are TRBV27 and TRBJ2-7; maybe TRBD2 (6 bases). Trimming shortened V by 2 bases and J by 7 bases, and 12 bases separated the two germline ends. Per germline, CDR1 MNHEY and CDR2 SMNVEV (reference sequence). The CDR3 runs to 13 residues. The CDR3 loop reads CASSLMTRGEQYF. In nucleotides, the CDR3 is TGTGCCAGCAGTTTAATGACTCGGGGGGAGCAGTACTTC.

The chain couples TRBV2 to TRBJ2-7; possible D gene TRBD2, 5 bases. In germline, CDR1 is SNHLY, CDR2 FYNNEI. With 7 bases removed from V and 5 bases from J, the gap between germline ends came to 21 bases. This CDR3 is built from 15 residues. The CDR3 DNA reads as TGTGCCAGCAAGAAGGAGGAGACTGTCGGCCACGAGCAGTACTTC. Translating gives CASKKEETVGHEQYF.

The chain employs TRBV5-6 and TRBJ2-3; tentative D call: TRBD2 (5 bases). CDR3 length: 14 residues. Trimming took 0 bases from V and 5 from J, leaving 10 bases between them. Germline CDR1 and CDR2: SGHDT and YYEEEE. For the CDR3, the DNA is TGTGCCAGCAGCTTGGGAGGGCGCAAAGATACGCAGTATTTT. As protein: CASSLGGRKDTQYF.

J is TRBJ2-1 and V is TRBV27, with 7 positions matching TRBD2. The CDR3 consists of 16 residues. The V and J ends lost 5 bases and 8 bases, in that order; junction bases with no gene match: 15. Looked up from germline, CDR1 is MNHEY and CDR2 is SMNVEV (reference sequence). The CDR3 spells CASSLPGAGTAHEQFF. The DNA of the CDR3 is TGTGCCAGCAGTCTGCCGGGAGCGGGGACCGCCCATGAGCAGTTCTTC.

This clone appeared a single time. V and J are TRBV27 and TRBJ2-7; 11 bases fit TRBD1. V shed 5 bases and J 2 bases; nucleotides not matched to a gene: 14. The germline V gene encodes CDR1 MNHEY and CDR2 SMNVEV (reference sequence). The CDR3 has 18 amino acids. The CDR3 reads CASSPWTGGVRVAYEQYF. The CDR3 DNA sequence: TGTGCCAGCAGTCCCTGGACAGGGGGCGTGAGGGTGGCCTACGAGCAGTACTTC.

This sequence joins TRBV2 and TRBJ2-7; unclear D gene. CDR1 and CDR2 from the germline V gene are SNHLY and FYNNEI. CDR3 length: 14 residues. The V and J ends lost 6 bases and 2 bases respectively, with 14 bases between them. In nucleotides, the CDR3 is TGTGCCAGCAGCCTAGGCAGATCGACCTACGAGCAGTACTTC. This gives the protein CASSLGRSTYEQYF.

The gene calls are TRBV28 and TRBJ2-3; 8 positions agree with TRBD2. Germline trimming cut 4 bases from V and 7 bases from J; bases unmatched to any gene: 7. The CDR3 has 14 amino acids. Germline CDR1 is MDHEN and CDR2 is SYDVKM. This chain's CDR3 is CASSSPASGHTQYF. DNA for the CDR3: TGTGCCAGCAGTTCCCCTGCTAGCGGGCATACGCAGTATTTT.

In its sample, this clone was seen once. The chain carries TRBV6-5 and TRBJ2-5, with 7 bases matching TRBD1. This CDR3 region has 13 residues. The V gene end was trimmed by 6 bases and the J gene end by 4 bases; junction bases not matched to a gene: 5. CDR1 MNHEY and CDR2 SVGAGI come from the germline V gene. The CDR3 sequence: CASRTGSRETQYF. The CDR3 bases are TGTGCCAGCAGGACAGGGAGCCGAGAGACCCAGTACTTC.

This chain uses TRBV7-9 with TRBJ2-7; no firm D call. This CDR3 spans 14 amino acids. With 3 bases removed from V and 8 bases from J, the gap between germline ends came to 17 bases. Per germline, CDR1 SEHNR and CDR2 FQNEAQ (reference sequence). The CDR3 region is CASSFYRVPLKQYF. In nucleotides, the CDR3 is TGTGCCAGCAGCTTTTACCGAGTTCCTCTGAAGCAGTACTTC.

The CDR3 region is CASSSGGGGWTEAFF. CDR3 in DNA: TGTGCCAGCAGTTCCGGGGGAGGGGGATGGACTGAAGCTTTCTTT. The J gene is TRBJ1-1, the V gene TRBV27; D is perhaps TRBD1 (6 bases). This CDR3 spans 15 amino acids. CDR1 and CDR2 from the germline V gene are MNHEY and SMNVEV (reference sequence). The ends were cut back, 4 bases at V and 5 bases at J, with 17 bases in the middle.

This rearrangement joins TRBV28 to TRBJ2-7, with 8 bases lining up with TRBD2. V trimming: 6 bases; J trimming: 3 bases; junction bases outside the gene matches: 10. The CDR3 consists of 15 residues. Germline values: CDR1 MDHEN, CDR2 SYDVKM. The CDR3 sequence: CASRATTGTSYEQYF. For the CDR3, the DNA is TGTGCCAGCAGAGCAACTACCGGGACTAGCTACGAGCAGTACTTC.

The chain recombines TRBV27 with TRBJ2-3, with 10 bases aligning to TRBD2. This CDR3 has 18 amino acids. Germline trimming cut 2 bases from V and 2 bases from J; bases unmatched to any gene: 10. In germline, CDR1 is MNHEY, CDR2 SMNVEV (reference sequence). CDR3 protein: CASSLRLAGAYFTDTQYF. In DNA form, the CDR3 reads TGTGCCAGCAGTTTACGGCTAGCGGGAGCCTACTTCACAGATACGCAGTATTTT.

The rearrangement joins TRBV14 to TRBJ2-7; D ambiguous. The CDR3 is made up of 15 amino acids. The germline V gene encodes CDR1 SGHDN and CDR2 FVKESK. V lost 1 base and J 3 bases, leaving 13 bases between the germline ends. DNA of the CDR3: TGTGCCAGCAGCCAAGGAGACTTTCATGTCTACGAGCAGTACTTC. It yields the protein CASSQGDFHVYEQYF.

The genes are TRBV13 and TRBJ1-5; D possibly corresponds to TRBD1 (5 bases). The CDR3 length is 14 residues. Germline loops: CDR1 PRHDT, CDR2 FYEKMQ (reference sequence). V was shortened by 3 bases and J by 1 base, with 7 bases between the two germline ends. This CDR3 reads CASSLGGSNQPQHF. The CDR3 DNA is TGTGCCAGCAGCTTGGGGGGGAGCAATCAGCCCCAGCATTTT.

The V gene is TRBV14, the J gene TRBJ2-2, with 11 bases fitting TRBD2. CDR1 and CDR2 from the germline V gene are SGHDN and FVKESK. Trimming at V came to 4 bases and at J to 5 bases, leaving 3 bases not matched to a gene. This CDR3 contains 15 residues. This CDR3 reads CASSPTSGGTGELFF. CDR3 DNA: TGTGCCAGCAGCCCAACTAGCGGGGGTACCGGGGAGCTGTTTTTT.

V usage is TRBV2 and J usage is TRBJ2-1; 12 bases are shared with TRBD1. Per germline, CDR1 SNHLY and CDR2 FYNNEI. This CDR3 has 19 residues. Trimming removed 6 bases from V and 0 bases from J; junction bases left unmatched: 12. Here the CDR3 reads CASRFRGTGGRSSYNEQFF. The CDR3 nucleotides read TGTGCCAGCAGATTTCGAGGGACAGGGGGCCGGAGCTCCTACAATGAGCAGTTCTTC.

This clone was seen only once. The chain uses TRBV25-1 and TRBJ1-1; 7 positions agree with TRBD1. With V trimmed by 5 bases and J by 4 bases, 16 bases remained unmatched. Germline CDR1 reads MGHDK; CDR2 reads SYGVNS. The CDR3 is made up of 17 amino acids. CDR3 residues: CASSPRPGTVETTEAFF. DNA for the CDR3: TGTGCCAGCAGTCCTCGTCCCGGGACAGTCGAGACCACTGAAGCTTTCTTT.

Only a few counts were recorded for this clone. The chain uses TRBV18 and TRBJ1-2; 9 nucleotides match TRBD1. The V gene's germline CDR1 is KGHSH and CDR2 LQKENI. With V trimmed by 6 bases and J by 8 bases, 7 bases remained unmatched. This CDR3 has 13 residues. This CDR3 reads CASSWTGAKGYTF. CDR3 in DNA: TGTGCCAGCTCTTGGACAGGGGCAAAAGGCTACACCTTC.

This chain joins TRBV18 and TRBJ1-5, with D unclear. Germline V lookup: CDR1 KGHSH, CDR2 LQKENI. This CDR3 is 14 amino acids long. Trimming shortened V by 3 bases and J by 2 bases, and 8 bases separated the two germline ends. In DNA, the CDR3 is TGTGCCAGCTCACCGATGAGGGGCAATCAGCCCCAGCATTTT. Amino acid sequence: CASSPMRGNQPQHF.

V usage is TRBV27 and J usage is TRBJ1-5; 8 bases agree with TRBD1. V shed 1 base and J 5 bases; nucleotides not matched to a gene: 13. From germline, CDR1 is MNHEY and CDR2 SMNVEV (reference sequence). The CDR3 runs 18 residues. CDR3 region: CASSLWANRGAFYQPQHF. The DNA for the CDR3 is TGTGCCAGCAGTTTATGGGCGAACAGGGGGGCCTTTTATCAGCCCCAGCATTTT.

This clone was picked up a small number of times. The chain combines TRBV14 with TRBJ2-7; perhaps TRBD2 as D (5 bases). V was pared by 4 bases and J by 2 bases, with 6 bases between. CDR1 and CDR2 (germline): SGHDN, FVKESK. The CDR3 covers 12 residues. This CDR3 reads CASSPSPYEQYF. In DNA, the CDR3 is TGTGCCAGCAGCCCTAGCCCCTACGAGCAGTACTTC.

J is TRBJ2-1 and V is TRBV13, with 7 positions matching TRBD1. The CDR3 is 13 amino acids. Germline V CDR1 and CDR2: PRHDT, FYEKMQ (reference sequence). Losses at the gene ends were 4 bases for V and 10 bases for J; bases not matched to a gene: 7. For the CDR3, the DNA is TGTGCCAGCAGCTCCCAGGGGGTATGGGAGCAGTTCTTC. Translating gives CASSSQGVWEQFF.

This clone was seen a handful of times. The chain uses TRBV5-1 and TRBJ1-1, with 11 bases lining up with TRBD1. Looked up from germline, CDR1 is SGHRS and CDR2 is YFSETQ. V dropped 0 bases and J dropped 4; count of bases not matched to a gene: 2. The CDR3 has 15 residues. The chain's CDR3 is CASSLDGTGGTEAFF. For the CDR3, the DNA is TGCGCCAGCAGCTTGGATGGGACAGGGGGCACTGAAGCTTTCTTT.

The chain uses TRBV7-9 and TRBJ2-7; 8 nucleotides line up with TRBD1. The CDR3 has 15 amino acids. Germline CDR1 reads SEHNR; CDR2 reads FQNEAQ (reference sequence). The V gene end was trimmed by 1 base and the J gene end by 6 bases; junction bases not matched to a gene: 8. CDR3 bases: TGTGCCAGCAGCTTAGTAAACAGGGGGTTGGGCGAGCAGTACTTC. Translation: CASSLVNRGLGEQYF. The full variable domain, in which reference TRBV7-9 and TRBJ2-7 provide the parts outside the CDR3, is DTGVSQNPRHKITKRGQNVTFRCDPISEHNRLYWYRQTLGQGPEFLTYFQNEAQLEKSRLLSDRFSAERPKGSFSTLEIQRTEQGDSAMYLCASSLVNRGLGEQYFGPGTRLTVT.

The chain recombines TRBV13 with TRBJ1-2, with no clear D. V shed 3 bases and J shed 6 bases, with 14 bases lying between them. Germline V gene data show CDR1 as PRHDT and CDR2 as FYEKMQ (reference sequence). The CDR3 runs to 14 residues. The CDR3 reads CASSLRVPTDGYTF. CDR3 coding DNA: TGTGCCAGCAGCTTGAGGGTTCCCACAGATGGCTACACCTTC.

The chain is built from TRBV5-1 and TRBJ1-1, with 7 bases that match TRBD1. Germline-derived CDR1 and CDR2 are SGHRS and YFSETQ. This CDR3 is built from 15 residues. Trimming cost V 1 base and J 4 bases; bases outside gene matches: 7. This CDR3 is CASSLTGVLGTEAFF. The CDR3 coding sequence is TGCGCCAGCAGCTTGACAGGGGTTCTAGGCACTGAAGCTTTCTTT.